Each of the 5 T cell receptor beta chains below was sequenced from the same sample in a study of cytomegalovirus exposure and HLA in healthy donors. Primers: 60 Vbeta forward and 13 Jbeta reverse. Sequencing was performed with immunoSEQ multiplex PCR; in TCRdb, only in-frame clones are kept and a portion is missing. The sample lists 120,000 to 150,000 clones, 75% to 80% seen once, with around 1.7% in the top ten. The sample was PBMCs. These receptors were obtained from a female donor in good health and CMV-seronegative.

The chain uses TRBV6-5 and TRBJ1-2; D may be TRBD1 (5 bases). The germline V and J ends were trimmed by 5 bases and 2 bases, with 15 bases remaining between them. The CDR3 runs 15 residues. Looked up from germline, CDR1 is MNHEY and CDR2 is SVGAGI. CDR3 loop: CASSPPGEVNYGYTF. The CDR3 coding sequence is TGTGCCAGCAGTCCCCCGGGGGAAGTGAACTATGGCTACACCTTC.

The chain is built from TRBV6-5 and TRBJ2-7; TRBD1 is a possible D gene (5 bases). CDR1 is MNHEY and CDR2 is SVGAGI in the germline V gene. This CDR3 region has 15 residues. Trimming pared 7 bases from V and 5 bases from J, leaving 21 bases between. The CDR3 nucleotides are TGTGCCAGCAAGGAAGCAGGGCGATTTAGTGACGAGCAGTACTTC. Translating gives CASKEAGRFSDEQYF.

In this sample, this clone turned up a few times. The rearrangement joins TRBV4-1 to TRBJ2-7; TRBD1 matches at 12 bases. The V gene's germline CDR1 is MGHRA and CDR2 YSYEKL. With 5 bases clipped from V and 4 bases from J, the junction kept 6 bases outside the gene matches. The CDR3 runs to 15 residues. CDR3 in amino acids: CASSGRDRGPYEQYF. CDR3 nucleotide sequence: TGCGCCAGCAGCGGTCGGGACAGGGGGCCGTACGAGCAGTACTTC.

V is TRBV5-1 and J is TRBJ1-5; D is perhaps TRBD1 (6 bases). The CDR3 contains 15 residues. With 4 bases removed from V and 3 bases from J, the gap between germline ends came to 14 bases. Germline CDR1 reads SGHRS; CDR2 reads YFSETQ. CDR3 coding DNA: TGCGCCAGCAGCCCACAGGGTGGGTTCAATCAGCCCCAGCATTTT. It is translated as CASSPQGGFNQPQHF.

The chain has TRBV27 and TRBJ2-1, with 7 positions matching TRBD2. Germline trimming cut 2 bases from V and 9 bases from J; bases unmatched to any gene: 7. The CDR3 is made up of 14 amino acids. Germline CDR1 MNHEY, CDR2 SMNVEV (reference sequence). CDR3 region: CASSLAGEYSEQFF. In DNA, the CDR3 is TGTGCCAGCAGTTTAGCGGGGGAGTATAGTGAGCAGTTCTTC.